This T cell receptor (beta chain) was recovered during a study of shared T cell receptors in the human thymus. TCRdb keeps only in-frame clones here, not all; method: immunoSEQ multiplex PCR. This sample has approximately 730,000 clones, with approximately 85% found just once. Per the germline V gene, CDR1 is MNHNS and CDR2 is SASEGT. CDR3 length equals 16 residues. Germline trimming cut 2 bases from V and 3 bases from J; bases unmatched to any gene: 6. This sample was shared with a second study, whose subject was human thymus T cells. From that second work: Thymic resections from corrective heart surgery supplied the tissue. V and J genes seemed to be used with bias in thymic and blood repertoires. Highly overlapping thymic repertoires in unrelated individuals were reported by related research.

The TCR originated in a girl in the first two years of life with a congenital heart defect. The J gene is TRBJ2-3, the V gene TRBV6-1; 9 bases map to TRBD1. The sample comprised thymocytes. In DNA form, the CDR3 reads TGTGCCAGCAGTGAACCACAGGGGGCAGGGACAGATACGCAGTATTTT. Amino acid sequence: CASSEPQGAGTDTQYF.